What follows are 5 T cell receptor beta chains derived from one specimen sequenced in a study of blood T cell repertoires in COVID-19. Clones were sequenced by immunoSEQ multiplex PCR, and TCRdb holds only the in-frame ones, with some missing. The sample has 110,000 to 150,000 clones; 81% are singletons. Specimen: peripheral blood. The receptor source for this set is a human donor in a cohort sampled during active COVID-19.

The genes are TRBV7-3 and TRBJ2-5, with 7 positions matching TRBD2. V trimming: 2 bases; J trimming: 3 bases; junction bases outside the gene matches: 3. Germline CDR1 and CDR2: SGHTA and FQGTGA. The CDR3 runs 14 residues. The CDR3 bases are TGTGCCAGCAGCTTATCCGGGGGGAAAGAGACCCAGTACTTC. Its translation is CASSLSGGKETQYF.

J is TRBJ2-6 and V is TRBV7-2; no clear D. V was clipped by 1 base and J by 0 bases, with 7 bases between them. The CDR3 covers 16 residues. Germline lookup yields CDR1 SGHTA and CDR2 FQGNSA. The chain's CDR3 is CASSLGLRSGANVLTF. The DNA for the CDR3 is TGTGCCAGCAGCTTAGGTCTGCGCTCTGGGGCCAACGTCCTGACTTTC.

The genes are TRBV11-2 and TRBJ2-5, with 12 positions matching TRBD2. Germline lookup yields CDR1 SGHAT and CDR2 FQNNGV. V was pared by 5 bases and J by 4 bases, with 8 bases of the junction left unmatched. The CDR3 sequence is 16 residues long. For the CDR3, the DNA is TGTGCCAGCAGCCCGCGGACTAGCGGGACTCGAGAGACCCAGTACTTC. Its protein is CASSPRTSGTRETQYF.

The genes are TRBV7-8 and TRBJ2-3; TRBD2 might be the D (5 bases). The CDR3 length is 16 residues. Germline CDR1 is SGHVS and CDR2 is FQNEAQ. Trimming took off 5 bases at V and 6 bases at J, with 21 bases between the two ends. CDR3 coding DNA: TGTGCCAGCAGCGAGCAAAGTCTCGGGCCGGGGGATACGCAGTATTTT. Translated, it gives CASSEQSLGPGDTQYF. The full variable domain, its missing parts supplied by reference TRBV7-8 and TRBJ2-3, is GAGVSQSPRYKVAKRGQDVALRCDPISGHVSLFWYQQALGQGPEFLTYFQNEAQLDKSGLPSDRFFAERPEGSVSTLKIQRTQQEDSAVYLCASSEQSLGPGDTQYFGPGTRLTVL.

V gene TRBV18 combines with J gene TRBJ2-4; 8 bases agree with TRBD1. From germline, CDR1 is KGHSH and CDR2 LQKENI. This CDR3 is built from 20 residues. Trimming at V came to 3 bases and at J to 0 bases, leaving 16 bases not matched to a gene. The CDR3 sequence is CASSPVVLRTGLLAKNIQYF. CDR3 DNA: TGTGCCAGCTCACCCGTCGTTTTAAGGACAGGGCTCCTAGCCAAAAACATTCAGTACTTC.